This record looks at one T cell receptor beta chain sequence and its context. Study processing details: Counts of nucleated cells, estimated from reference gene primer amplification, were obtained. TCRdb's copy holds only in-frame clones and misses some; the assay was immunoSEQ multiplex PCR. The V and J calls and clone size come from that table; D and trimming were worked out from the DNA. The data hold under 350,000 clones, with 85% observed a single time. The CDR3 consists of 19 residues. This sample is part of a study of blood T cell repertoires in COVID-19. Looking at the study overall: The samples span acute and convalescent COVID-19 from the United States, Italy and Spain. In each case, the material was cDNA or gDNA derived from T cells, B-cell-depleted T cells, or PBMCs.

This receptor was taken from a human donor in a cohort sampled during active COVID-19. The source material was peripheral blood. The chain recombines TRBV21-1 with TRBJ2-3; TRBD2, as called in the table, went unchecked against the DNA. TRBV21-1 constitutes a pseudogene. As DNA, the CDR3 is TGTGCCAGCAGCAAAGCGAGAATCCGAGTTGAGGGTAGTGCAGATACGCAGTATTTT. Translation gives CASSKARIRVEGSADTQYF.